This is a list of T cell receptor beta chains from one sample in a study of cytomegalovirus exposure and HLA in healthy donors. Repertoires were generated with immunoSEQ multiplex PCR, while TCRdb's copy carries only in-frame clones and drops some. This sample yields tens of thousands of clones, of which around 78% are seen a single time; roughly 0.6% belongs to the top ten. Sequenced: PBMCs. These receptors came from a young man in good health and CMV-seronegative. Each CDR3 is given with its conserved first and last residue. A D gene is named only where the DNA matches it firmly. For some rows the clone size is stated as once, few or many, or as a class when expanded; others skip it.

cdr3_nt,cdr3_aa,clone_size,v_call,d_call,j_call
TGCGCCAGCAGTGCCCGACAGCATAATTCACCCCTCCACTTT,CASSARQHNSPLHF,.,TRBV10-1,.,TRBJ1-6
TGTGCCACCAGCAGAGATATGACAGGGGCATACACCTTC,CATSRDMTGAYTF,.,TRBV15,TRBD1,TRBJ1-2
TGTGCCAGCACAGGGGCCGGCTCCTACAATGAGCAGTTCTTC,CASTGAGSYNEQFF,once,TRBV21-1,.,TRBJ2-1
TGCGCCAGCAGCTTGGTTTGGGGGCCTACCTACGAGCAGTACTTC,CASSLVWGPTYEQYF,once,TRBV5-1,.,TRBJ2-7
TGTGCCAGCAGCGTAGACGCTAGCGGGAGGGGGGGGCAAGAGACCCAGTACTTC,CASSVDASGRGGQETQYF,once,TRBV9,TRBD2,TRBJ2-5
TGTGCCAACAGCCTCGGGACAAATGGCTACACCTTC,CANSLGTNGYTF,.,TRBV5-8,.,TRBJ1-2
TGTGCCAGCAGTTTATTTAACCCTAGATACAATGAGCAGTTCTTC,CASSLFNPRYNEQFF,.,TRBV27,.,TRBJ2-1
TGCGCCAGCAGCTCCCTTGGTACGGCAGGGCATGCGTTGGGCACTGAAGCTTTCTTT,CASSSLGTAGHALGTEAFF,.,TRBV5-1,.,TRBJ1-1
TGTGCCAGCACCCCGGGACAGGGAGTCTATGGCTACACCTTC,CASTPGQGVYGYTF,.,TRBV6-5,TRBD1,TRBJ1-2
TGTGCCAGCAGCCAGCAACCAGGGGGAAATCAGCCCCAGCATTTT,CASSQQPGGNQPQHF,.,TRBV4-2,TRBD1,TRBJ1-5
TGCGCCAGCACCACGGCGGGACAGAGGAACACTGAAGCTTTCTTT,CASTTAGQRNTEAFF,.,TRBV4-1,TRBD1,TRBJ1-1
TGTGCCAGCACCGAGGGTGCCCTAGCCAAAAACATTCAGTACTTC,CASTEGALAKNIQYF,.,TRBV5-8,.,TRBJ2-4
TGTGCCAGCAGAGTCGCTAGCGGGAATAACCAGTACTTC,CASRVASGNNQYF,.,TRBV27,TRBD2,TRBJ2-5
TGCGCCAGCAGCTTGGCCTTCAGGGGAGATACGCAGTATTTT,CASSLAFRGDTQYF,.,TRBV5-1,.,TRBJ2-3
TGTGCCAGCAGCCTCGGGACTACAGATACGCAGTATTTT,CASSLGTTDTQYF,.,TRBV7-3,.,TRBJ2-3
TGTGCCAGCAGCCCGGACTCACCACAGGGGGACACCATATATTTT,CASSPDSPQGDTIYF,.,TRBV14,TRBD1,TRBJ1-3
TGTGCCAGCAGCCCCTACAAACAGGGTATGGGCACAGATACGCAGTATTTT,CASSPYKQGMGTDTQYF,.,TRBV14,.,TRBJ2-3
TGTGCCAGCAGCTCTAGGACAGGGACGGACTATGGCTACACCTTC,CASSSRTGTDYGYTF,.,TRBV4-2,TRBD1,TRBJ1-2
TGTGCCAGCGGCCTAGGGACTAGTGGGACCGGGGAGCTGTTTTTT,CASGLGTSGTGELFF,.,TRBV11-2,TRBD2,TRBJ2-2
TGTGCCAGCAGCGTTGGGTGGGTAGCGGGAGGTTTCGGTGAGCAGTTCTTC,CASSVGWVAGGFGEQFF,.,TRBV9,TRBD2,TRBJ2-1
TGTGCCACCCACGGGACAGGGTACGGCTACACCTTC,CATHGTGYGYTF,once,TRBV6-1,TRBD1,TRBJ1-2
TGTGCCAGCAGCGACCCTTCCGGGCTAGCGGGAAGTGAGCAGTTCTTC,CASSDPSGLAGSEQFF,.,TRBV6-6,TRBD2,TRBJ2-1
TGCGCCAGCAATGACAAGACAGGGCCGAACACTGAAGCTTTCTTT,CASNDKTGPNTEAFF,.,TRBV10-1,TRBD1,TRBJ1-1
TGTGCCAGTAGTACCGACAGAGTTAATGAAAAACTGTTTTTT,CASSTDRVNEKLFF,.,TRBV19,.,TRBJ1-4
TGTGCCAGCTGGACAGGGGAGAATGCCAATCAGCCCCAGCATTTT,CASWTGENANQPQHF,few,TRBV6-1,TRBD1,TRBJ1-5
TGTGCCAGCACGGAGGACAGGGGGAGCACTGAAGCTTTCTTT,CASTEDRGSTEAFF,few,TRBV2,TRBD1,TRBJ1-1
TGTGCCAGCAGTTGGGGCCCCACGCATACGCAGTATTTT,CASSWGPTHTQYF,.,TRBV27,.,TRBJ2-3
TGTGCCAGCTCACCGACAGGGACCGGGGAGCTGTTTTTT,CASSPTGTGELFF,.,TRBV18,TRBD1,TRBJ2-2
TGTGCCAGCAGACTCCAACCGGGACAGGGGGACAATGAGCAGTTCTTC,CASRLQPGQGDNEQFF,.,TRBV6-6,TRBD1,TRBJ2-1
TGTGCCAGCAGCTTAGGCACTTCTGGGGCCAACGTCCTGACTTTC,CASSLGTSGANVLTF,.,TRBV7-9,.,TRBJ2-6
TGTGCCAGCACCATGACTAGCGGGAGGTTCAATGAGCAGTTCTTC,CASTMTSGRFNEQFF,once,TRBV7-9,TRBD2,TRBJ2-1
TGTGCCAGCAGCTTTAGCACAGGGAGAACTGAAGCTTTCTTT,CASSFSTGRTEAFF,.,TRBV5-6,.,TRBJ1-1
TGTGCCAGCAACGACAGGGCCTTTCAGCCCCAGCATTTT,CASNDRAFQPQHF,few,TRBV6-6,TRBD1,TRBJ1-5
TGTGCCACCAGCAGGCGGGGGGAGAGGCAGCCCCAGCATTTT,CATSRRGERQPQHF,.,TRBV15,.,TRBJ1-5
TGTGCCAGCTCACCACTAGGGACAGGGTCGAACACTGAAGCTTTCTTT,CASSPLGTGSNTEAFF,.,TRBV18,TRBD1,TRBJ1-1
TGTGCCAGCACCCAGACGGGGTTGGACGAAAAACTGTTTTTT,CASTQTGLDEKLFF,.,TRBV6-1,.,TRBJ1-4
TGTGCCAGCAGCTTAGCGAGGGGGAGGGTTGGAAACACCATATATTTT,CASSLARGRVGNTIYF,.,TRBV7-8,.,TRBJ1-3
TGTGCCAGCGGGGGGTATGAAAAACTGTTTTTT,CASGGYEKLFF,.,TRBV25-1,.,TRBJ1-4
TGTGCCAGTAGTCCCCGGCCGGGGGGGAATGAAAAACTGTTTTTT,CASSPRPGGNEKLFF,.,TRBV19,.,TRBJ1-4
TGCGCCAGCAGCTTGGTGGCGGACTCCTACGAGCAGTACTTC,CASSLVADSYEQYF,.,TRBV5-1,.,TRBJ2-7
TGTGCCATCGGCCTCCACGGGGCCAACGTCCTGACTTTC,CAIGLHGANVLTF,.,TRBV10-3,.,TRBJ2-6
TGTGCCAGCTCACCAATGGAGATAGCGGGGGGGCAGTTGGAGACCCAGTACTTC,CASSPMEIAGGQLETQYF,.,TRBV18,TRBD2,TRBJ2-5
TGTGCCAGCAGTGGAGGGGACAGGGCAGAGCTCTTC,CASSGGDRAELF,.,TRBV2,TRBD1,TRBJ2-1
TGTGCCAGCAGCCCGGACAGGGGGAGAGGGTACACTGAAGCTTTCTTT,CASSPDRGRGYTEAFF,.,TRBV7-6,TRBD1,TRBJ1-1
TGTGCCAGCAGTGGACAGAAAGTGAATTCACCCCTCCACTTT,CASSGQKVNSPLHF,.,TRBV6-1,.,TRBJ1-6
TGTGCCAGCAGTTTATCCAGGCATCAGCCCCAGCATTTT,CASSLSRHQPQHF,few,TRBV27,.,TRBJ1-5
TGTGCCAGCAGCTCCACCGGGACAGGCCAGGACGAGCAGTACTTC,CASSSTGTGQDEQYF,few,TRBV7-2,TRBD1,TRBJ2-7
TGTGCCTCGAACTTTCCGGGACTGACAAACACTGAAGCTTTCTTT,CASNFPGLTNTEAFF,.,TRBV19,.,TRBJ1-1
TGTGCCAGCAGCCGAGGAAGGACAGGGGGCAACTATGGCTACACCTTC,CASSRGRTGGNYGYTF,once,TRBV4-2,TRBD1,TRBJ1-2
TGTGCCAGCAGCACCGGATACCGGGATAAGGGCACAGATACGCAGTATTTT,CASSTGYRDKGTDTQYF,.,TRBV5-6,.,TRBJ2-3
TGTGCCAGCAGCGACCGTCCCGGGGAGGGCGACTATGGCTACACCTTC,CASSDRPGEGDYGYTF,.,TRBV9,.,TRBJ1-2
TGTGCCAGCAGCGCCAGGACCGGGAATTTCGACGTCCTGACTTTC,CASSARTGNFDVLTF,few,TRBV5-4,.,TRBJ2-6
TGTGCCAGCAGCTTCCGAGGGGGACAGGACTATGGCTACACCTTC,CASSFRGGQDYGYTF,.,TRBV7-8,TRBD1,TRBJ1-2
TGTGCCAGCTCACCACAGGGGGCTGACTATGGCTACACCTTC,CASSPQGADYGYTF,.,TRBV18,TRBD1,TRBJ1-2
TGTGCCAGCATGCTCGGGGTTACGCAGTATTTT,CASMLGVTQYF,.,TRBV25-1,.,TRBJ2-3
TGTGCCAGCAGCTTAAATAAAGGCGGCAAAATATACAACTATGGCTACACCTTC,CASSLNKGGKIYNYGYTF,.,TRBV7-3,.,TRBJ1-2
TGTGCCAGCTCACCGGGACAGGGAGGCGGCTACACCTTC,CASSPGQGGGYTF,once,TRBV18,TRBD1,TRBJ1-2